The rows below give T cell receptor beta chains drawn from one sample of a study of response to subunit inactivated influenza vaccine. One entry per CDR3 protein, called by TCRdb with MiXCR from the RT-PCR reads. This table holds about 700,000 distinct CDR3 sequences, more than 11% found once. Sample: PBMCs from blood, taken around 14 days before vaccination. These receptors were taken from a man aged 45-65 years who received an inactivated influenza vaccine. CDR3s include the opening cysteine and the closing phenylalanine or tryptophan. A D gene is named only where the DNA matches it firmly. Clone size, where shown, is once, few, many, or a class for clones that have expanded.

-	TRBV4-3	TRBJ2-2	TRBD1	CASSQGAYLQGAAGELFF
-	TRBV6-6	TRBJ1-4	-	CASSYGEKLFF
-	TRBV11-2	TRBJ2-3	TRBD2	CASSLWAGGRPDTQYF
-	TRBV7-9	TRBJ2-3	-	CASSPKHRVGDTQYF
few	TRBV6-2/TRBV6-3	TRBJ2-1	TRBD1	CASRTPGQGSSYNEQFF
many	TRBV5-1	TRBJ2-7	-	CASSLAPQQGGYF
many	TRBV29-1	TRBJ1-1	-	CSVDAIEAFF
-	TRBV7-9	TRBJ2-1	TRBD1	CASSVFPTGGFYNEQFF
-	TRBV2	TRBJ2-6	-	CASSGRQPGANVLTF
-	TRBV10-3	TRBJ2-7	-	CAISGPYRSYEQYF
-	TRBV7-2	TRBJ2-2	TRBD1	CASSLTGQITGELFF
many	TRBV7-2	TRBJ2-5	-	CASSLGQAETQYF
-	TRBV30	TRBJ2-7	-	CARGQARGQYF
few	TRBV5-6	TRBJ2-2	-	CASSLVWGSSTGELFF
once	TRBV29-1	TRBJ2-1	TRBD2	CSVEDVLAGEESSYNEQFF
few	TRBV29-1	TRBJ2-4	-	CSVASRNLAKNIQYF
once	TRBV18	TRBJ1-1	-	CASSPQPQVTNTEAFF